The present TCR beta chain was sequenced within a study of T cell responses to AZD1222 COVID-19 vaccine. Whole-study findings and limits: Spike-wide coverage was observed for vaccine-associated CD4 TCRs, with dominant responses at 160-218 and 743-854. Repertoire samples came only from after the peak T cell response. The donor group comprised mostly white British people and more females; the analysis possibly underestimated clonal diversity. Targets within unmutated variant regions were reportedly found for nearly half of spike-specific TCRs.

As to this clone: Antigen: not known.

V was trimmed by 1 base and J by 5 bases, leaving 11 bases between them. This CDR3 is 15 amino acids long. CDR1 MNHNS and CDR2 SASEGT come from the germline V gene. Method: immunoSEQ multiplex PCR; TCRdb's copy keeps in-frame clones and lacks some. The table has about 84,000 clones, 80% to 90% seen once. Material: peripheral blood, obtained 28 days after the second AZD1222 dose. The genes are TRBV6-1 and TRBJ1-4; tentatively, D is TRBD1 (6 bases). This TCR was recovered from an adult who received the AZD1222 COVID-19 vaccine. The CDR3 nucleotides read TGTGCCAGCAGTGAAGGGGGGGCACGGAATGAAAAACTGTTTTTT. Translation gives CASSEGGARNEKLFF.